These 28 T cell receptor beta chains share one sample of origin, sequenced in a study of spatial heterogeneity in lung cancer. Points from the study as a whole: Tumor mutation counts were tracked by expanded intratumoral alpha and beta TCR counts.

Each CDR3 protein gets one entry after TCRdb re-called the 5' RACE reads with MiXCR. Of about 7,900 distinct CDR3 sequences in the sample, about 7% were seen once. The antigens for these receptors are not known. This sample's time point: sample taken at primary tumor resection. The sample here was lung tumor tissue, taken at surgery. These receptors were collected from a female donor with early-stage non-small cell lung cancer.

This clonotype has a count of ten or more. The rearrangement links TRBV5-1 to TRBJ2-2; D not certain. This CDR3 has 14 amino acids. Between the trimmed V and J ends, which lost 0 bases and 2 bases, there was a span of 5 bases. Germline lookup yields CDR1 SGHRS and CDR2 YFSETQ. The CDR3 sequence: CASSLVANTGELFF. The DNA for the CDR3 is TGCGCCAGCAGCTTGGTGGCCAACACCGGGGAGCTGTTTTTT.

This clonotype has ten or more counts. The rearrangement links TRBV30 to TRBJ2-3; 8 nucleotides agree with TRBD2. Germline V gene lookup returns CDR1 GTSNPN and CDR2 SVGIG (reference sequence). With V trimmed by 2 bases and J by 14 bases, 12 bases remained unmatched. This CDR3 spans 13 amino acids. CDR3 bases: TGTGCCTGGAGTCGGACTAGCCCGGGCGGTCTGTATTTT. This codes for CAWSRTSPGGLYF.

This clonotype was observed many times. For the CDR3, the DNA is TGTGCCAGCAGTTTAGGGTACGAGCAGTACTTC. Protein: CASSLGYEQYF. The chain couples TRBV27 to TRBJ2-7; D remains unclear. Germline CDR1 reads MNHEY; CDR2 reads SMNVEV (reference sequence). The CDR3 covers 11 residues. Deletions cut 2 bases from V and 4 bases from J, with 3 bases between.

This clonotype was seen ten or more times. The chain couples TRBV3-1 to TRBJ2-7, with D uncertain. This CDR3 has 11 amino acids. V was clipped by 2 bases and J by 5 bases, with 4 bases between them. Germline V gives CDR1 LGHDT, CDR2 YNNKEL (reference sequence). The CDR3 region is CASSQMDEQYF. The CDR3 DNA reads as TGTGCCAGCAGCCAAATGGACGAGCAGTACTTC.

Within the sample, this clonotype is medium-sized. The V call is TRBV9, the J call TRBJ1-5; D uncertain. The CDR3 sequence is 15 residues long. Trimming shortened V by 0 bases and J by 0 bases, and 7 bases separated the two germline ends. Germline CDR1 SGDLS, CDR2 YYNGEE. This CDR3 reads CASSVDGYSNQPQHF. The CDR3 DNA is TGTGCCAGCAGCGTAGACGGCTATAGCAATCAGCCCCAGCATTTT.

This clonotype was counted many times. The CDR3 region is CASSSGQPGVMNTEAFF. The CDR3, as DNA: TGCGCCAGCAGCTCCGGACAGCCTGGGGTTATGAACACTGAAGCTTTCTTT. The chain has TRBV5-1 and TRBJ1-1; the D gene is possibly TRBD1 (6 bases). The V end lost 3 bases, the J end lost 0 bases, and 18 bases lay between the germline ends. Germline V lookup: CDR1 SGHRS, CDR2 YFSETQ. The CDR3 has 17 amino acids. The variable domain in full, with the rest retrieved from reference TRBV5-1 and TRBJ1-1, is KAGVTQTPRYLIKTRGQQVTLSCSPISGHRSVSWYQQTPGQGLQFLFEYFSETQRNKGNFPGRFSGRQFSNSRSEMNVSTLELGDSALYLCASSSGQPGVMNTEAFFGQGTRLTVV.

This clonotype is termed medium-sized. The genes are TRBV6-4 and TRBJ2-3, with D possibly TRBD2 on 5 matching bases. The CDR3 consists of 15 residues. Germline CDR1 MRHNA, CDR2 SNTAGT. V lost 6 bases and J lost 4, with 17 bases in between. CDR3 coding DNA: TGTGCCAGCAGGGCCGTTGAGGGAACCTCAGATACGCAGTATTTT. This codes for CASRAVEGTSDTQYF.

Within the sample, this clonotype is medium-sized. The chain couples TRBV3-1 to TRBJ2-5, with D perhaps matching TRBD2 (6 bases). V shed 0 bases and J shed 5 bases, with 10 bases lying between them. CDR1 and CDR2 from the germline V gene are LGHDT and YNNKEL (reference sequence). This CDR3 comprises 14 residues. CDR3 sequence (DNA): TGTGCCAGCAGCCAAGACGGGAGCCGTGAGACCCAGTACTTC. Protein: CASSQDGSRETQYF.

This clonotype is medium-sized within its sample. This chain connects TRBV5-1 to TRBJ2-2; D ambiguous. In germline, CDR1 is SGHRS, CDR2 YFSETQ. V shed 3 bases and J shed 5 bases, with 5 bases lying between them. This CDR3 is 12 amino acids long. The CDR3: CASSSLTGELFF. CDR3 bases: TGCGCCAGCAGCTCATTGACCGGGGAGCTGTTTTTT. The complete variable domain, with remaining parts taken from reference TRBV5-1 and TRBJ2-2, reads KAGVTQTPRYLIKTRGQQVTLSCSPISGHRSVSWYQQTPGQGLQFLFEYFSETQRNKGNFPGRFSGRQFSNSRSEMNVSTLELGDSALYLCASSSLTGELFFGEGSRLTVL.

This clonotype counts as medium-sized. In DNA, the CDR3 is TGTGCCAGCAGCACAGGCCTGGGGAATGAGCAGTTCTTC. It specifies CASSTGLGNEQFF. The chain joins TRBV12-3 or TRBV12-4 to TRBJ2-1; TRBD1 might be the D (5 bases). The CDR3 sequence is 13 residues long. The V and J ends lost 6 bases and 7 bases respectively, with 13 bases between them.

This clonotype was detected many times. This chain connects TRBV7-6 to TRBJ2-5; no definite D call. Germline values: CDR1 SGHVS, CDR2 FNYEAQ. The germline V and J ends were trimmed by 3 bases and 0 bases, with 2 bases remaining between them. CDR3 length equals 12 residues. As DNA, the CDR3 is TGTGCCAGCAGCTTGGACCAAGAGACCCAGTACTTC. Translating it yields CASSLDQETQYF.

This clonotype is medium-sized in the sample. The chain links TRBV7-3 to TRBJ2-2, with 12 bases identical to TRBD2. Germline-derived CDR1 and CDR2 are SGHTA and FQGTGA. J lost 7 bases, V lost 3 bases, and 9 bases had no gene match. This CDR3 has 17 amino acids. Here the CDR3 reads CASSFRLAGEAGGELFF. The CDR3 DNA reads as TGTGCCAGCAGCTTTCGACTAGCGGGAGAGGCTGGCGGGGAGCTGTTTTTT.

This clonotype was seen many times. The chain joins TRBV12-3 or TRBV12-4 to TRBJ1-1; D gene uncertain. The germline V and J ends were trimmed by 3 bases and 10 bases, with 12 bases remaining between them. The CDR3 length is 12 residues. In DNA, the CDR3 is TGTGCCAGCAGTTTCTTTCCTGATCGAGCTTTCTTT. Translating gives CASSFFPDRAFF.

This clonotype counts as medium-sized. The rearrangement uses TRBV9 and TRBJ1-2, with TRBD1 matching over 8 bases. V lost 0 bases to trimming and J lost 6 bases; unmatched junction nucleotides: 4. The CDR3 extends over 14 amino acids. Germline loops: CDR1 SGDLS, CDR2 YYNGEE. The CDR3 region has the DNA TGTGCCAGCAGCGTAGCGTCGACAGGGGATGGCTACACCTTC. Translated: CASSVASTGDGYTF.

This clonotype was seen repeatedly, ten times or more. The chain uses TRBV20-1 and TRBJ1-2; D is undetermined. The CDR3 totals 17 residues. Germline CDR1 and CDR2: DFQATT and SNEGSKA (reference sequence). Trimming cost V 6 bases and J 6 bases, with 29 bases left between them. The CDR3 reads CSAKPFSVPGPLDGYTF. The CDR3 coding sequence is TGCAGTGCCAAGCCATTTTCGGTGCCAGGCCCCCTGGATGGCTACACCTTC.

This clonotype was seen ten or more times. The chain uses TRBV5-1 and TRBJ2-6, with TRBD1 matching 8 bases. With V trimmed by 0 bases and J by 3 bases, 2 bases remained unmatched. Germline V gene sequence: CDR1 SGHRS, CDR2 YFSETQ. This CDR3 contains 16 residues. CDR3 protein: CASSLETGVGANVLTF. DNA of the CDR3: TGCGCCAGCAGCTTGGAGACAGGGGTTGGGGCCAACGTCCTGACTTTC.

In its sample, this clonotype was seen many times. The rearrangement uses TRBV9 and TRBJ1-1, with 7 bases fitting TRBD1. V gave up 4 bases and J gave up 1 base; unmatched junction bases: 4. The CDR3 totals 14 residues. Germline lookup yields CDR1 SGDLS and CDR2 YYNGEE. As DNA, the CDR3 is TGTGCCAGCAGCCCGACAGGGACGAACACTGAAGCTTTCTTT. This codes for CASSPTGTNTEAFF.

This clonotype was picked up many times. The chain joins TRBV6-2 or TRBV6-3 to TRBJ1-5, with D perhaps matching TRBD1 (6 bases). The CDR3 is made up of 14 amino acids. Germline loops: CDR1 MNHEY, CDR2 SVGEGT. Trimming left V 6 bases short and J 3 bases short, with 12 bases between. CDR3 protein: CASSGTLPNQPQHF. The CDR3 DNA is TGTGCCAGCAGCGGGACACTCCCCAATCAGCCCCAGCATTTT.

This clonotype came up many times. The chain uses TRBV20-1 and TRBJ1-5; no firm D call. Trimming took off 0 bases at V and 4 bases at J, with 7 bases between the two ends. This CDR3 spans 13 amino acids. Looked up from germline, CDR1 is DFQATT and CDR2 is SNEGSKA (reference sequence). CDR3 sequence: CSAREGRNQPQHF. CDR3 sequence (DNA): TGCAGTGCTAGAGAGGGGAGGAATCAGCCCCAGCATTTT.

This clonotype was detected ten times or more. The V gene is TRBV12-3 or TRBV12-4, the J gene TRBJ2-2; 8 bases match TRBD2. With V trimmed by 5 bases and J by 5 bases, 10 bases remained unmatched. The CDR3 covers 16 residues. CDR3 coding DNA: TGTGCCAGCAGTCCCGCCGGGAGGGGGTCTACCGGGGAGCTGTTTTTT. This translates into CASSPAGRGSTGELFF.

The sample holds many counts of this clonotype. A read error may produce the germline difference seen at one junction end. This chain links TRBV12-3 or TRBV12-4 with TRBJ2-7; 9 nucleotides agree with TRBD1. This CDR3 is built from 15 residues. The chain's CDR3 is CTSSLGGQGFSEQYF. In DNA form, the CDR3 reads TGTACCAGCAGTTTAGGGGGACAGGGTTTCTCCGAGCAGTACTTC.

This clonotype has at least ten counts. The chain is built from TRBV11-2 and TRBJ2-1; 8 nucleotides match TRBD1. The CDR3 is 16 amino acids. V was pared by 6 bases and J by 4 bases, with 11 bases of the junction left unmatched. The germline V gene has CDR1 SGHAT and CDR2 FQNNGV. CDR3 protein: CASRNPGQENYNEQFF. In nucleotides, the CDR3 is TGTGCCAGCAGGAATCCGGGACAGGAAAATTACAATGAGCAGTTCTTC. The whole variable domain, filled in from reference TRBV11-2 and TRBJ2-1, reads EAGVAQSPRYKIIEKRQSVAFWCNPISGHATLYWYQQILGQGPKLLIQFQNNGVVDDSQLPKDRFSAERLKGVDSTLKIQPAKLEDSAVYLCASRNPGQENYNEQFFGPGTRLTVL.

This clonotype was observed at least ten times. J is TRBJ2-2 and V is TRBV11-2; the D is unclear. The CDR3 is 17 amino acids. Germline assignment: CDR1 SGHAT and CDR2 FQNNGV. The ends were cut back, 2 bases at V and 1 base at J, with 14 bases in the middle. The CDR3 is CASSLFPQPLNTGELFF. The CDR3 nucleotides are TGTGCCAGCAGCTTATTCCCCCAGCCTCTGAACACCGGGGAGCTGTTTTTT.

At least ten counts were recorded for this clonotype. The V gene is TRBV7-6, the J gene TRBJ1-1, with D maybe TRBD1 (6 bases). V lost 2 bases and J lost 1, with 8 bases in between. The CDR3 runs 14 residues. The germline gives CDR1 SGHVS, CDR2 FNYEAQ. CDR3 bases: TGTGCCAGCAGCTTATCGGGACAGAACACTGAAGCTTTCTTT. This sequence encodes CASSLSGQNTEAFF.

This clonotype has at least ten counts. The rearrangement joins TRBV27 to TRBJ2-3; D is possibly TRBD1 or TRBD2 (5 bases each). This CDR3 is built from 15 residues. V lost 3 bases and J lost 1, with 11 bases in between. In germline, CDR1 is MNHEY, CDR2 SMNVEV (reference sequence). In nucleotides, the CDR3 is TGTGCCAGCAGTTTTTCGGGACCCCGCACAGATACGCAGTATTTT. It yields the protein CASSFSGPRTDTQYF.

This clonotype is medium-sized by share. V usage is TRBV20-1 and J usage is TRBJ2-7, with D perhaps matching TRBD2 (5 bases). This CDR3 region has 13 residues. Trimming stripped 3 bases from V and 6 bases from J, with 15 bases between. Per germline, CDR1 DFQATT and CDR2 SNEGSKA (reference sequence). DNA of the CDR3: TGCAGTGCTAGTATCGGCGGGCGCGCCGAGCAGTACTTC. As protein: CSASIGGRAEQYF.

In this sample, this clonotype is medium-sized (0.01 to 0.1%). The chain couples TRBV12-3 or TRBV12-4 to TRBJ2-1; 10 bases fit TRBD2. V lost 7 bases and J lost 1; bases outside the gene matches: 1. This CDR3 comprises 14 residues. This chain's CDR3 is CASKAGGSYNEQFF. Here the CDR3 DNA reads TGTGCCAGCAAAGCGGGAGGGTCCTACAATGAGCAGTTCTTC.

This clonotype is categorized as medium-sized. The V and J genes are TRBV2 and TRBJ1-5; 7 bases are a match to TRBD1. The CDR3 totals 17 residues. With V trimmed by 6 bases and J by 0 bases, 11 bases remained unmatched. CDR1 and CDR2 (germline): SNHLY, FYNNEI. CDR3 protein: CASRETTGSYSNQPQHF. The DNA of the CDR3 is TGTGCCAGCAGGGAGACGACAGGGTCCTATAGCAATCAGCCCCAGCATTTT. Supplemented by reference TRBV2 and TRBJ1-5, the full variable domain reads EPEVTQTPSHQVTQMGQEVILRCVPISNHLYFYWYRQILGQKVEFLVSFYNNEISEKSEIFDDQFSVERPDGSNFTLKIRSTKLEDSAMYFCASRETTGSYSNQPQHFGDGTRLSIL.